This entry lists 26 T cell receptor beta chains sequenced from one sample in a study of human T cells and chemical hapten exposure. TCRdb analysed the RACE reads with MiXCR anew, one entry per CDR3 protein. The repertoire holds under 90,000 distinct CDR3 sequences, 8% to 10% seen once, with more than 3% in the top ten. Time point indicated: pre-sensitization, week 0. Treatment meaning: therapeutic diphenylcyclopropenone sensitization with weekly scalp DPC. The input for sequencing was whole blood, taken in connection with sensitization to the hapten diphenylcyclopropenone (DPC). All receptors derive from a woman between 35 and 50 years old with alopecia areata. Some clones in this sample may be carry-over from other donors' samples.

This clonotype was detected ten times or more. The chain couples TRBV13 to TRBJ1-2; 7 bases fit TRBD1. The CDR3 is 14 residues long. Germline V lookup: CDR1 PRHDT, CDR2 FYEKMQ (reference sequence). Trimming at V came to 4 bases and at J to 3 bases, leaving 5 bases not matched to a gene. This chain's CDR3 is CASSSSQGDYGYTF. The DNA for the CDR3 is TGTGCCAGCAGCTCCTCGCAGGGGGACTATGGCTACACCTTC. Full variable domain (outside the CDR3, taken from reference TRBV13 and TRBJ1-2): AAGVIQSPRHLIKEKRETATLKCYPIPRHDTVYWYQQGPGQDPQFLISFYEKMQSDKGSIPDRFSAQQFSDYHSELNMSSLELGDSALYFCASSSSQGDYGYTFGSGTRLTVV.

Only a few counts were recorded for this clonotype. The V call is TRBV20-1, the J call TRBJ2-7; possibly TRBD1 or TRBD2 for D (5 bases each). Trimming shortened V by 3 bases and J by 0 bases, and 9 bases separated the two germline ends. This CDR3 comprises 13 residues. The V gene's germline CDR1 is DFQATT and CDR2 SNEGSKA (reference sequence). The CDR3 nucleotides are TGCAGTGCTAGGGGGGAGTCCTCCTACGAGCAGTACTTC. This gives the protein CSARGESSYEQYF.

This clonotype was recorded at least ten times. J is TRBJ2-1 and V is TRBV24-1, with a tentative D call TRBD2 (7 bases). The CDR3 extends over 16 amino acids. Per germline, CDR1 KGHDR and CDR2 SFDVKD. Trimming shortened V by 1 base and J by 8 bases, and 17 bases separated the two germline ends. The CDR3 bases are TGTGCCACCAGTGATTTAGGGGGGGACACAGTCTATGAGCAGTTCTTC. This translates into CATSDLGGDTVYEQFF.

The chain is built from TRBV6-6 and TRBJ2-5, with TRBD1 matching over 7 bases. The V gene end was trimmed by 5 bases and the J gene end by 8 bases; junction bases not matched to a gene: 11. CDR1 is MNHNY, CDR2 SVGAGI, per germline (reference sequence). The CDR3 contains 14 residues. The CDR3 coding sequence is TGTGCCAGCAGTATTACCGGGACAGCCAAAACCCAGTACTTC. Protein sequence: CASSITGTAKTQYF.

Only a few counts were recorded for this clonotype. V is TRBV6-2 or TRBV6-3 and J is TRBJ2-1; TRBD2 is a possible D gene (7 bases). V dropped 6 bases and J dropped 8 bases, with 26 bases sitting between them. Germline loops: CDR1 MNHEY, CDR2 SVGEGT. This CDR3 is built from 17 residues. CDR3 DNA sequence: TGTGCCAGCAGCCCGGGGGCTGAAAGCGGGGCCCTCCATGAGCAGTTCTTC. Protein sequence: CASSPGAESGALHEQFF.

This clonotype turned up a few times. The V call is TRBV7-9, the J call TRBJ1-6; D gene ambiguous. V was cut by 1 base and J by 15 bases, with 10 bases left in between. The germline gives CDR1 SEHNR, CDR2 FQNEAQ (reference sequence). This CDR3 has 12 amino acids. CDR3 residues: CASSLVPGFLHF. The CDR3 bases are TGTGCCAGCAGCTTAGTCCCCGGGTTCCTCCACTTT. Combining the CDR3 with reference TRBV7-9 and TRBJ1-6 gives the whole variable domain DTGVSQNPRHKITKRGQNVTFRCDPISEHNRLYWYRQTLGQGPEFLTYFQNEAQLEKSRLLSDRFSAERPKGSFSTLEIQRTEQGDSAMYLCASSLVPGFLHFGNGTRLTVT.

This clonotype was counted only a few times. V and J are TRBV6-6 and TRBJ1-1; D ambiguous. The germline V gene encodes CDR1 MNHNY and CDR2 SVGAGI (reference sequence). V lost 0 bases to trimming and J lost 1 base, with 6 bases between them. CDR3 length: 14 amino acids. The CDR3 reads CASSYSPGNTEAFF. Here the CDR3 DNA reads TGTGCCAGCAGTTACTCACCGGGGAACACTGAAGCTTTCTTT.

This clonotype was seen repeatedly, ten times or more. The J gene is TRBJ2-5, the V gene TRBV18; D is uncertain. V dropped 2 bases and J dropped 2 bases, with 12 bases sitting between them. Looked up from germline, CDR1 is KGHSH and CDR2 is LQKENI. The CDR3 runs to 15 residues. The CDR3: CASSPSIGPQETQYF. CDR3 sequence (DNA): TGTGCCAGCTCACCATCAATAGGCCCGCAAGAGACCCAGTACTTC. Variable domain in full (rest from reference TRBV18 and TRBJ2-5): NAGVMQNPRHLVRRRGQEARLRCSPMKGHSHVYWYRQLPEEGLKFMVYLQKENIIDESGMPKERFSAEFPKEGPSILRIQQVVRGDSAAYFCASSPSIGPQETQYFGPGTRLLVL.

This clonotype was observed many times. The chain carries TRBV4-2 and TRBJ2-1; D is ambiguous. Per the germline V gene, CDR1 is LGHNA and CDR2 is YNFKEQ. There are 17 residues in the CDR3. The V and J ends lost 2 bases and 0 bases respectively, with 14 bases between them. The CDR3 region is CASSQTTGRGSYNEQFF. CDR3 sequence (DNA): TGTGCCAGCAGCCAAACCACCGGGCGCGGCTCCTACAATGAGCAGTTCTTC.

This clonotype came up a few times. The chain combines TRBV28 with TRBJ2-7; TRBD1 is a possible D gene (6 bases). CDR3 length equals 13 residues. The germline V gene encodes CDR1 MDHEN and CDR2 SYDVKM. V lost 3 bases and J 2 bases, leaving 8 bases between the germline ends. CDR3 in DNA: TGTGCCAGCAGTTTGGGACAAACCTACGAGCAGTACTTC. Protein: CASSLGQTYEQYF.

In its sample, this clonotype was seen many times. The chain recombines TRBV6-2 or TRBV6-3 with TRBJ2-7, with 9 bases identical to TRBD1. CDR3 size: 15 residues. Germline V gene sequence: CDR1 MNHEY, CDR2 SVGEGT. V lost 0 bases and J lost 7; bases outside the gene matches: 7. CDR3 DNA sequence: TGTGCCAGCAGTTACTCGTTTGGACAGGGGTTTGAGCAGTACTTC. Translating it yields CASSYSFGQGFEQYF.

The chain links TRBV6-5 to TRBJ1-2; D is unresolved. The ends were cut back, 0 bases at V and 1 base at J, with 9 bases in the middle. The CDR3 covers 15 residues. Germline CDR1 MNHEY, CDR2 SVGAGI. The CDR3 loop reads CASSYSYQNNYGYTF. The CDR3 nucleotides read TGTGCCAGCAGTTACTCGTACCAGAATAACTATGGCTACACCTTC.

This chain links TRBV18 with TRBJ2-2; no definite D call. Germline CDR1 and CDR2: KGHSH and LQKENI. Trimming took 6 bases from V and 0 from J, leaving 17 bases between them. This CDR3 has 17 amino acids. CDR3: CASSPLSTTANTGELFF. DNA for the CDR3: TGTGCCAGCTCTCCTTTAAGTACGACGGCGAACACCGGGGAGCTGTTTTTT. The whole variable domain, remainder taken from reference TRBV18 and TRBJ2-2, is NAGVMQNPRHLVRRRGQEARLRCSPMKGHSHVYWYRQLPEEGLKFMVYLQKENIIDESGMPKERFSAEFPKEGPSILRIQQVVRGDSAAYFCASSPLSTTANTGELFFGEGSRLTVL.

This clonotype was observed many times. J is TRBJ2-2 and V is TRBV20-1; D is unclear. This CDR3 has 12 residues. Germline CDR1 DFQATT, CDR2 SNEGSKA (reference sequence). V lost 4 bases, J lost 1 base, and 4 bases lay in between. The CDR3 loop reads CSATRNTGELFF. DNA for the CDR3: TGCAGTGCTACTAGGAACACCGGGGAGCTGTTTTTT.

This clonotype was observed many times. The J gene is TRBJ1-2, the V gene TRBV7-3, with TRBD1 as a possible D gene (5 bases). Germline CDR1 is SGHTA and CDR2 is FQGTGA. The V end lost 3 bases, the J end lost 8 bases, and 13 bases lay between the germline ends. This CDR3 has 13 residues. DNA of the CDR3: TGTGCCAGCAGCTTGGGCAGGGTGGAGGGCTACACCTTC. This encodes CASSLGRVEGYTF.

In this sample, this clonotype turned up many times. The rearrangement joins TRBV18 to TRBJ1-1; D is possibly TRBD1 (6 bases). V lost 0 bases, J lost 6 bases, and 14 bases lay in between. The germline CDR1 and CDR2 sequences are KGHSH and LQKENI. CDR3 length equals 15 residues. The DNA for the CDR3 is TGTGCCAGCTCACCACCGTGGGGGGGCGAGGCTGAAGCTTTCTTT. Protein: CASSPPWGGEAEAFF. Using reference TRBV18 and TRBJ1-1 for the parts outside the CDR3, the full variable domain is NAGVMQNPRHLVRRRGQEARLRCSPMKGHSHVYWYRQLPEEGLKFMVYLQKENIIDESGMPKERFSAEFPKEGPSILRIQQVVRGDSAAYFCASSPPWGGEAEAFFGQGTRLTVV.

Concerning this clonotype itself: This may arise from a read error, as a much more abundant clone is one base away. V and J are TRBV12-3 or TRBV12-4 and TRBJ2-1; D gene unclear. The CDR3 loop spans 14 amino acids. V lost 7 bases and J 2 bases, leaving 12 bases between the germline ends. DNA of the CDR3: TGTGCCAGCACCCCGAACAAGACCTACAATGAGCAGTTCTTC. Translated: CASTPNKTYNEQFF.

This clonotype was counted many times. The gene calls are TRBV3-1 and TRBJ2-2; the match to TRBD1 covers 7 bases. CDR1 is LGHDT, CDR2 YNNKEL, per germline (reference sequence). Germline trimming cut 6 bases from V and 3 bases from J; bases unmatched to any gene: 4. The CDR3 consists of 14 residues. This CDR3 is CASRDTGDTGELFF. The CDR3 DNA is TGTGCCAGCAGAGATACAGGGGACACCGGGGAGCTGTTTTTT.

This clonotype was observed at least ten times. The rearrangement uses TRBV19 and TRBJ2-1, with 14 bases aligning to TRBD2. CDR3 length: 17 amino acids. J gave up 8 bases and V 4 bases, and 10 bases lay outside the gene matches. Looked up from germline, CDR1 is LNHDA and CDR2 is SQIVND (reference sequence). The CDR3 sequence: CASSRGTSGGERDEQFF. The CDR3 bases are TGTGCCAGTAGTAGAGGGACTAGCGGGGGCGAAAGGGATGAGCAGTTCTTC.

Regarding this clonotype: This may come from a read error, since a much larger clone is one base off. The chain employs TRBV19 and TRBJ2-5; D gene unclear. The end of the DNA is better explained by TRBJ2-1, so the J call may be wrong. The germline V gene encodes CDR1 LNHDA and CDR2 SQIVND (reference sequence). CDR3 size: 14 residues. CDR3 bases: TGTGCCAGTAGTATAGGACAAAGACAAGAGACCCAGTTCTTC. Translating gives CASSIGQRQETQFF.

This clonotype appeared once. Without the conserved terminal phenylalanine or tryptophan, this CDR3 likely stems from a read error. The DNA for the CDR3 is TGTGCCAGCAGCCAAGAGGGCCTAGCGGGGACCACAGATACGCAGTATTCT. This translates into CASSQEGLAGTTDTQYS. The genes are TRBV3-1 and TRBJ2-3, with TRBD2 matching over 9 bases. Germline V lookup: CDR1 LGHDT, CDR2 YNNKEL (reference sequence). V was clipped by 0 bases and J by 2 bases; unmatched bases: 6. This CDR3 comprises 17 residues.

In its sample, this clonotype was seen many times. The gene calls are TRBV11-2 and TRBJ1-5; 8 nucleotides match TRBD1. Germline trimming cut 4 bases from V and 1 base from J; bases unmatched to any gene: 6. There are 16 residues in the CDR3. In germline, CDR1 is SGHAT, CDR2 FQNNGV. CDR3 protein: CASSYAGGVSNQPQHF. As DNA, the CDR3 is TGTGCCAGCAGCTACGCAGGGGGCGTGAGCAATCAGCCCCAGCATTTT.

This clonotype was seen a few times. The V and J genes are TRBV4-3 and TRBJ2-1; D may correspond to TRBD1 or TRBD2 (6 bases each). The CDR3 contains 15 residues. Looked up from germline, CDR1 is LGHNA and CDR2 is YSLEER. Trimming removed 0 bases at V and 10 bases at J, with 16 bases between. CDR3 nucleotide sequence: TGCGCCAGCAGCCAAGACCGGCAGGGGAGGTGGGAGCAGTTCTTC. This codes for CASSQDRQGRWEQFF.

This clonotype occurred a few times. The chain is built from TRBV7-2 and TRBJ2-7; D is uncertain. V was cut by 1 base and J by 2 bases, with 9 bases left in between. Per germline, CDR1 SGHTA and CDR2 FQGNSA. This CDR3 region has 14 residues. The DNA of the CDR3 is TGTGCCAGCAGCTTAGATCCGCTTCCCTACGAGCAGTACTTC. Amino acids: CASSLDPLPYEQYF.

The genes are TRBV6-6 and TRBJ2-7; D ambiguous. Per the germline V gene, CDR1 is MNHNY and CDR2 is SVGAGI (reference sequence). V dropped 0 bases and J dropped 0 bases, with 12 bases sitting between them. There are 16 residues in the CDR3. The CDR3: CASSYSRPGLSYEQYF. CDR3 nucleotides: TGTGCCAGCAGTTACTCCCGGCCAGGTCTCTCCTACGAGCAGTACTTC.

This sequence joins TRBV6-5 and TRBJ2-3; a weak D match, TRBD2 (5 bases). V lost 7 bases to trimming and J lost 2 bases, with 13 bases between them. CDR3 size: 14 residues. In germline, CDR1 is MNHEY, CDR2 SVGAGI. The CDR3 DNA reads as TGTGCCAGCAAGAAGGAGGCATTCACAGATACGCAGTATTTT. This translates into CASKKEAFTDTQYF.